This is a list of T cell receptor beta chains from one sample in a study of blood T cell repertoires in COVID-19. This table comes from immunoSEQ multiplex PCR, and its TCRdb copy is limited to in-frame clones, with some not included. The repertoire consists of 300,000 to 400,000 clones, with roughly 87% occurring once and the leading ten covering 1%. What was sequenced was peripheral blood. The origin of the receptors is a man aged 50 or older with active or convalescent COVID-19. CDR3s include the opening cysteine and the closing phenylalanine or tryptophan. Not every row has a clone size; where given, it reads once, few, many or a size class.

length,J,size,V,CDR3
17,TRBJ2-1,-,TRBV27,CASSTPLAGGPRNEQFF
19,TRBJ2-3,-,TRBV10-3,CAISAFLGLAVGSTDTQYF
14,TRBJ1-1,-,TRBV5-1,CASSQTGMDTEAFF
15,TRBJ2-3,-,TRBV23-1,CASSQSDRETDTQYF
12,TRBJ1-3,-,TRBV6-4,CASRNRGNTIYF
11,TRBJ1-6,-,TRBV2,CASAYASPLHF
14,TRBJ1-5,-,TRBV28,CASSLGDRNQPQHF
15,TRBJ2-5,-,TRBV28,CASSQHRGRGETQYF
13,TRBJ2-7,-,TRBV2,CASSETGYAEQYF
13,TRBJ1-1,-,TRBV25-1,CASSNMRDTEAFF
15,TRBJ1-3,few,TRBV4-2,CASSQERGSGNTIYF
15,TRBJ1-6,-,TRBV6-5,CASSYSGTGVSPLHF
17,TRBJ2-1,-,TRBV6-6,CASSPPLGGEQGGEQFF
13,TRBJ1-2,-,TRBV28,CASSLTENYGYTF
12,TRBJ2-7,-,TRBV3-1/TRBV3-2,CASSQGGYEQYF
18,TRBJ2-3,-,TRBV4-1,CASSQDRVAGGLGDTQYF
16,TRBJ2-6,-,TRBV18,CASSPPTGAGANVLTF
13,TRBJ1-2,-,TRBV4-2,CASSQSRGDGYTF
14,TRBJ1-5,-,TRBV6-5,CASSRGGSGQPQHF
14,TRBJ1-2,-,TRBV19,CASTQLDRNYGYTF
15,TRBJ2-5,-,TRBV2,CASSGSGWGKETQYF
16,TRBJ2-3,-,TRBV5-6,CASSLYPSGDTDTQYF
15,TRBJ1-2,-,TRBV18,CASSPVGGFVYGYTF
14,TRBJ2-3,-,TRBV7-3,CASSAGFETDTQYF
12,TRBJ1-2,-,TRBV12-3/TRBV12-4,CASSLEGHGYTF
13,TRBJ1-5,once,TRBV9,CASSVGDRWPQHF
14,TRBJ2-7,-,TRBV7-2,CASSFLGTGPEQYF
18,TRBJ2-3,once,TRBV3-1/TRBV3-2,CASSQEHPSGGSTDTQYF
12,TRBJ2-7,-,TRBV7-2,CASSLGFRGQYF
11,TRBJ2-1,-,TRBV10-2,CASSEAGEQFF
14,TRBJ1-1,-,TRBV7-9,CASSRDRGSTEAFF
15,TRBJ1-1,-,TRBV7-9,CASSFGSGTVERAFF
15,TRBJ2-5,once,TRBV5-1,CASSSRREGQETQYF
16,TRBJ2-7,-,TRBV2,CASSEGLQGSSYEQYF
13,TRBJ2-3,-,TRBV9,CASSVGLADTQYF
11,TRBJ1-1,-,TRBV28,CASKGDTEAFF